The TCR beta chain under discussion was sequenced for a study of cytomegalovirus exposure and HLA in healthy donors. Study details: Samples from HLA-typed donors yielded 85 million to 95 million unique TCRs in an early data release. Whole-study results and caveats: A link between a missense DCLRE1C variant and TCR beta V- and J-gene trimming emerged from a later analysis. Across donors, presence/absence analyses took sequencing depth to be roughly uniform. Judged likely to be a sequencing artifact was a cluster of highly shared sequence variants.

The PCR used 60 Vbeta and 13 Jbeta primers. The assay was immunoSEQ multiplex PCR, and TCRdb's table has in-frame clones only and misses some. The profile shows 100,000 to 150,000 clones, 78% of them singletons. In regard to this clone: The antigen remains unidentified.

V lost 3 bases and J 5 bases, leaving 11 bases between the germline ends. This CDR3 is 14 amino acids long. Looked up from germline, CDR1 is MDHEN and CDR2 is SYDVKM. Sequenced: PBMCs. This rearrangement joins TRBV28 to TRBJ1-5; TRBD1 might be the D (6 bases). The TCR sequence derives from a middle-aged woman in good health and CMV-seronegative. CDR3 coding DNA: TGTGCCAGCAGTTTTGGACAGAGATATCAGCCCCAGCATTTT. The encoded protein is CASSFGQRYQPQHF.